Shown below are 8 T cell receptor beta chains from a single sample sequenced in a study of cytomegalovirus exposure and HLA in healthy donors. Using immunoSEQ multiplex PCR, the repertoire was profiled, and TCRdb retains in-frame clones only, with some absent. This sample has some 170,000 clones, with approximately 88% found just once. Sequencing input: PBMCs. These TCRs come from a man aged 25 to 40 in good health and CMV-seropositive.

This clone was found once. This chain uses TRBV15 with TRBJ2-7; 8 positions agree with TRBD2. This CDR3 is built from 16 residues. CDR1 is LNHNV and CDR2 is YYDKDF in the germline V gene (reference sequence). Trimming at V came to 0 bases and at J to 7 bases, leaving 11 bases not matched to a gene. The CDR3 bases are TGTGCCACCAGCAGAGAGAGGGGCGGACTAGCATGGGAGCAGTACTTC. It encodes CATSRERGGLAWEQYF.

The chain employs TRBV30 and TRBJ2-3; D perhaps matches TRBD1 (5 bases). Trimming took 2 bases from V and 2 from J, leaving 20 bases between them. Germline CDR1 and CDR2: GTSNPN and SVGIG (reference sequence). This CDR3 region has 17 residues. CDR3 coding DNA: TGTGCCTGGAGTTTCGCGCCTCCAGGGTTTACCACAGATACGCAGTATTTT. This encodes CAWSFAPPGFTTDTQYF.

The chain joins TRBV5-4 to TRBJ2-7; the D gene is possibly TRBD1 (6 bases). Germline CDR1 and CDR2: SGHNT and YYREEE (reference sequence). Trimming pared 0 bases from V and 2 bases from J, leaving 9 bases between. The CDR3 is made up of 14 amino acids. The CDR3 protein is CASSLGRGPYEQYF. CDR3 nucleotide sequence: TGTGCCAGCAGCTTGGGCAGGGGCCCCTACGAGCAGTACTTC.

The V call is TRBV5-4, the J call TRBJ1-4, with 8 bases aligning to TRBD1. The ends lost 4 bases at V and 6 bases at J; junction bases unmatched: 5. The germline V gene encodes CDR1 SGHNT and CDR2 YYREEE (reference sequence). The CDR3 consists of 14 residues. The CDR3 here is CASSTGQGDEKLFF. For the CDR3, the DNA is TGTGCCAGCAGCACCGGACAGGGTGATGAAAAACTGTTTTTT.

This chain uses TRBV5-4 with TRBJ2-3; 12 positions agree with TRBD1. The CDR3 loop spans 15 amino acids. Germline V gives CDR1 SGHNT, CDR2 YYREEE (reference sequence). The V gene end was trimmed by 6 bases and the J gene end by 5 bases; junction bases not matched to a gene: 7. The CDR3 bases are TGTGCCAGCACCGGGACAGGGGGCCTTGTAGATACGCAGTATTTT. As protein: CASTGTGGLVDTQYF.

J is TRBJ1-5 and V is TRBV4-1; D ambiguous. The CDR3 totals 15 residues. Germline V gene lookup returns CDR1 MGHRA and CDR2 YSYEKL. Trimming shortened V by 5 bases and J by 0 bases, and 11 bases separated the two germline ends. Here the CDR3 reads CASSGNVDSNQPQHF. CDR3 DNA sequence: TGCGCCAGCAGCGGTAACGTAGATAGCAATCAGCCCCAGCATTTT.

This sequence joins TRBV5-1 and TRBJ2-7, with TRBD2 identical over 9 bases. CDR1 is SGHRS, CDR2 YFSETQ, per germline. The CDR3 loop spans 15 amino acids. After removal of 0 bases from V and 5 bases from J, the junction contained 6 bases not matched to a gene. CDR3 amino acids: CASSLGLAGTDEQYF. The CDR3 DNA reads TGCGCCAGCAGCTTGGGGCTAGCGGGAACGGACGAGCAGTACTTC.

This sequence joins TRBV5-4 and TRBJ2-2; 9 nucleotides match TRBD2. With V trimmed by 4 bases and J by 4 bases, 5 bases remained unmatched. Looked up from germline, CDR1 is SGHNT and CDR2 is YYREEE (reference sequence). The CDR3 has 15 residues. The CDR3 DNA sequence: TGTGCCAGCAGCGTAGCGGGGGTGGGCACCGGGGAGCTGTTTTTT. Translated, it gives CASSVAGVGTGELFF.